This T cell receptor beta chain comes out of a study of siplizumab effects on memory and regulatory T cells (dated by TCRdb to between 2018 and 2021). In the study overall: The study examined how the anti-CD2 antibody siplizumab affects alloreactive T-cell subsets in allogeneic mixed lymphocyte reactions built from human PBMCs. Summary of the overall study and its limitations: The cumulative frequency of alloreactive sequences that could be traced back to unstimulated CD4+ memory T cells was significantly reduced by siplizumab. No functional confirmation was obtained for the suppressive function of proliferating Tregs from siplizumab cultures. Of the alloreactive CD4+ clones that could be mapped, the Treg-derived share averaged around 64% with siplizumab compared with about 25% in control reactions. Roughly 80-95% of proliferating CD4+ or CD8+ clones could not be assigned a naive or memory phenotype. Sequences below about 10^-5 frequency were poorly captured, so only a minor fraction of alloreactive clones could be mapped to unstimulated subsets. Compared with memory T cells, unstimulated naive T cells appeared more diverse, and naive cells seemed to make a substantial contribution to the alloresponse.

From a lookup of the germline V gene, CDR1 and CDR2 are MNHEY and SVGAGI. From the cysteine up to the phenylalanine, the CDR3 has a length of 14 residues. Only CDR3 DNA is held: 42 bases, read in frame from base 1. Ends trimmed: V by 5 bases, J by 4 bases; bases unmatched to a gene: 5. Libraries were made using the immunoSEQ multiplex PCR assay. Each sample had 90,000 to 100,000 TCR templates assayed by the deep sequencing platform. Genomic DNA extracted from sorted T cells was the material used for TCRbeta CDR3 sequencing. The authors' pipeline ran thus. The R programming language was used for clonal analysis of the TCRbeta CDR3 data. Comparing unstimulated samples against CFSE-low samples taken after the reaction was how alloreactive CD4+ and CD8+ clones were defined. Regulatory or non-regulatory origin of alloreactive CD4+ clones was assigned by matching sequences to the sorted unstimulated Treg and non-Treg repertoires. As stored in TCRdb, this immuneACCESS dataset retains in-frame rearrangements with V and J assigned. A fraction of the clones does not appear; measured against another copy, unresolved V genes explain less than half of the discrepancy, and the remainder lacks a known reason. V and J calls and clone size are copied from that table; D and trimming were computed from the DNA. A total of around 77,000 clones appear in this sample, under 95% of them only once. Clones ranked in the top ten supply approximately 29% of the sample.

Sorted unstimulated T cells and proliferating T cells recovered from mixed lymphocyte reactions were subjected to TCRbeta CDR3 sequencing. Fresh whole blood from approximately ten HLA-typed healthy donors was used to isolate PBMCs. This clone occurred once. Its antigen remains unidentified. Per-nucleotide qualities are absent, and no much larger clonotype sits a single base away. The sequenced sample consisted of CD8+ T cells sorted from blood. The TCR was taken from a human donor in good health. The V gene is TRBV6-5 and the J gene is TRBJ1-5, and TRBD1 matches 7 of the central bases. In nucleotide form, the sequence is TGTGCCAGCAGTAAGGGACAGCGAAATCAGCCCCAGCATTTT. The translation is CASSKGQRNQPQHF.